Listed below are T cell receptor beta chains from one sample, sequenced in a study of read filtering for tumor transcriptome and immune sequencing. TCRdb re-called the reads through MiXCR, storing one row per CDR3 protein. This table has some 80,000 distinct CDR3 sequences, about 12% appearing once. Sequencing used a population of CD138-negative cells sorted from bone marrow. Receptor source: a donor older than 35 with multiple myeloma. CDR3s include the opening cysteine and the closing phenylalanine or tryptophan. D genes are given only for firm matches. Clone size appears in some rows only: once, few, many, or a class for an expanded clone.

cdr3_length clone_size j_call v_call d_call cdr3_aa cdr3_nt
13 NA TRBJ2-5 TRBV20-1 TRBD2 CSVAGVDQETQYF TGCAGTGTTGCGGGAGTCGATCAAGAGACCCAGTACTTC
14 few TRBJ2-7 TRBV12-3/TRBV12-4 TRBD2 CASSLGGRTYEQYF TGTGCCAGCAGTTTAGGCGGGAGGACCTACGAGCAGTACTTC
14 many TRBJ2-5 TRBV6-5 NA CASRLTGSQETQYF TGTGCCAGCCGCCTGACGGGATCCCAAGAGACCCAGTACTTC
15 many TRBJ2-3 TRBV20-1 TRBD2 CSARDPLAGTDTQYF TGCAGTGCTAGAGATCCTCTAGCGGGCACAGATACGCAGTATTTT
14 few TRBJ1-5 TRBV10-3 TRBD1 CATSQGAGDQPQHF TGTGCCACCTCACAGGGGGCAGGGGATCAGCCCCAGCATTTT
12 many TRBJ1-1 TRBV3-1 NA CASRRGPAEAFF TGTGCCAGCAGGCGAGGCCCTGCTGAAGCTTTCTTT
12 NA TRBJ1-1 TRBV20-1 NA CSASKGRVEAFF TGCAGTGCTTCGAAAGGCCGTGTTGAAGCTTTCTTT
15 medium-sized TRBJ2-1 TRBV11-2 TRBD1 CASSHDRGGYNEQFF TGTGCCAGCAGCCACGACAGGGGAGGCTACAATGAGCAGTTCTTC
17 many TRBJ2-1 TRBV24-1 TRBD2 CATSEGATSGSYNEQFF TGTGCCACCAGTGAGGGGGCGACTAGCGGGAGTTACAATGAGCAGTTCTTC
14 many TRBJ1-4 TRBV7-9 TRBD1 CASSRGSGGEKLFF TGTGCCAGCAGCCGAGGGTCAGGGGGTGAAAAACTGTTTTTT
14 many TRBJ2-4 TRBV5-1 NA CASSLVTDQNIQYF TGCGCCAGCAGCTTGGTGACGGACCAAAACATTCAGTACTTC
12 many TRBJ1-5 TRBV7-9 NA CASSLDGQPQHF TGTGCCAGCAGCTTAGATGGCCAGCCCCAGCATTTT